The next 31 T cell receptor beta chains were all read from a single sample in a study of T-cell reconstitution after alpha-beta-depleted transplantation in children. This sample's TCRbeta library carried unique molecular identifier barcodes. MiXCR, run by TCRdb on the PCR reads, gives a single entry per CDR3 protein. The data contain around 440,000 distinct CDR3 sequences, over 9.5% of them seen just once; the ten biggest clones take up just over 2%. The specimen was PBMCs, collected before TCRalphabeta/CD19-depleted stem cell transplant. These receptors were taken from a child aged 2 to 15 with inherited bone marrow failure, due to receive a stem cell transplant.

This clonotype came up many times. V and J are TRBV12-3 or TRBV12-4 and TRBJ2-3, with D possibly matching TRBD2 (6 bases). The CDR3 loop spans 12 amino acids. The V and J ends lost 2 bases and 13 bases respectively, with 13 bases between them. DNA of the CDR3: TGTGCCAGCAGTTTATTAGCGAGGGAGGAGTATTTT. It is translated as CASSLLAREEYF.

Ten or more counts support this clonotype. The DNA for the CDR3 is TGTGCCAGCAGTTATAGGGGACAGGGGGCGCTTGAGCAGTACTTC. It translates to CASSYRGQGALEQYF. The chain carries TRBV28 and TRBJ2-7, with 12 positions matching TRBD1. Germline V gene data show CDR1 as MDHEN and CDR2 as SYDVKM. This CDR3 has 15 amino acids. V shed 4 bases and J 7 bases; nucleotides not matched to a gene: 8.

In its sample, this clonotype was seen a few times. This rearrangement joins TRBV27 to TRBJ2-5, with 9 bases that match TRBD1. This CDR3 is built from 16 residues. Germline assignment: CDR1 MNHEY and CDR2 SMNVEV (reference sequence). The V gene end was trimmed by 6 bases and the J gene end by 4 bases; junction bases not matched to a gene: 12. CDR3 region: CASSRLGTGRGETQYF. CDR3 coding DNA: TGTGCCAGCAGCCGGCTAGGGACAGGGCGGGGAGAGACCCAGTACTTC.

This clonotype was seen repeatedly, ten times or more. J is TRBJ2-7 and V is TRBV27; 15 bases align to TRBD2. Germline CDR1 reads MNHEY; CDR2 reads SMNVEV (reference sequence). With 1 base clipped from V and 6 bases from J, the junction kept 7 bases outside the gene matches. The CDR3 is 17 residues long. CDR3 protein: CASSLLRTSGRAGEQYF. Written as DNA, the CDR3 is TGTGCCAGCAGTTTATTAAGGACTAGCGGGAGGGCCGGCGAGCAGTACTTC.

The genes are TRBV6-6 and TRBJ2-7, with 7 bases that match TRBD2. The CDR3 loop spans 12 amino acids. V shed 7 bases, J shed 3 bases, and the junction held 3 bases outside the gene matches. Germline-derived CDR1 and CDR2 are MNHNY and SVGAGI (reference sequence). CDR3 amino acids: CASKASGYEQYF. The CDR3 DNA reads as TGTGCCAGCAAGGCTAGCGGCTACGAGCAGTACTTC.

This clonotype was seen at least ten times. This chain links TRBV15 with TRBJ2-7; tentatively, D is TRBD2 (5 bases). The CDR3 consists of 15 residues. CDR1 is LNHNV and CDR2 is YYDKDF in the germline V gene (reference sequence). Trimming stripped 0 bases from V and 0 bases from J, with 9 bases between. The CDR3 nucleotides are TGTGCCACCAGCAGAGAACTAGTGTACTCCTACGAGCAGTACTTC. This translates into CATSRELVYSYEQYF.

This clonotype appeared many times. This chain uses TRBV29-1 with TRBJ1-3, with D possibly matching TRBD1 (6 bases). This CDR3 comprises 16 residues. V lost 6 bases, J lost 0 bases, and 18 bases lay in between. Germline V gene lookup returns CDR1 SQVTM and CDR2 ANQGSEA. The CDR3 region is CSVEIWTADSGNTIYF. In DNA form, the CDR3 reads TGCAGCGTAGAGATATGGACAGCGGACTCTGGAAACACCATATATTTT.

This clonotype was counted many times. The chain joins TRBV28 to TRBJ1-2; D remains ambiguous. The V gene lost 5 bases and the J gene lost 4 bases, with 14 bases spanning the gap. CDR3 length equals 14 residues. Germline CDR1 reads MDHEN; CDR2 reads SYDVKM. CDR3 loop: CASSRVSGTYGYTF. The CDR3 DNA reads TGTGCCAGCAGTCGGGTATCGGGTACCTATGGCTACACCTTC.

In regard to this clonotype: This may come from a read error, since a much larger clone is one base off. The CDR3 sequence is CASSPRTGTYEQYF. In nucleotides, the CDR3 is TGTGCCAGCAGCCCCCGGACAGGGACCTACGAGCAGTACTTC. J is TRBJ2-7 and V is TRBV4-2, with 8 bases identical to TRBD1. J was trimmed by 2 bases and V by 4 bases; bases with no gene match: 4. The CDR3 totals 14 residues. Germline V gene lookup returns CDR1 LGHNA and CDR2 YNFKEQ.

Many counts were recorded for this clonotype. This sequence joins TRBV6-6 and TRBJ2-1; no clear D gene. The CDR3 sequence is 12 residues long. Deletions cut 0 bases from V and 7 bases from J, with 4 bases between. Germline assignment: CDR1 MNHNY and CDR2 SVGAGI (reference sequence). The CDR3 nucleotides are TGTGCCAGCAGTTACTCGACGAATGAGCAGTTCTTC. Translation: CASSYSTNEQFF.

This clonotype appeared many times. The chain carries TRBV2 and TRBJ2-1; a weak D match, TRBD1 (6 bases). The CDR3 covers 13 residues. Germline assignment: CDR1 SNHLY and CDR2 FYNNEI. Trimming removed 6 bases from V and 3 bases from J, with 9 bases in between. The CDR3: CASRGADYNEQFF. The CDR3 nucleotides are TGTGCCAGCAGGGGGGCCGACTACAATGAGCAGTTCTTC.

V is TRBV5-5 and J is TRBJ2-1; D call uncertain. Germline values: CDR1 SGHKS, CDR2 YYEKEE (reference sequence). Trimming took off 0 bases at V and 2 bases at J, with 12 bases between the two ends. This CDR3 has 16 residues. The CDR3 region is CASSLEQRVPYNEQFF. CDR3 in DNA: TGTGCCAGCAGCTTGGAGCAGCGAGTCCCCTACAATGAGCAGTTCTTC.

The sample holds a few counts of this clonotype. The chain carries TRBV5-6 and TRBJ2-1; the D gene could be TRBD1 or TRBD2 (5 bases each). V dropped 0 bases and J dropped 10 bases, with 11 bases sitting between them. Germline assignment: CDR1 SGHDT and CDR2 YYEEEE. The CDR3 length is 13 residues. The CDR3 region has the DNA TGTGCCAGCAGCTTGGACCGAGGGGAGGAGCAGTTCTTC. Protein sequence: CASSLDRGEEQFF.

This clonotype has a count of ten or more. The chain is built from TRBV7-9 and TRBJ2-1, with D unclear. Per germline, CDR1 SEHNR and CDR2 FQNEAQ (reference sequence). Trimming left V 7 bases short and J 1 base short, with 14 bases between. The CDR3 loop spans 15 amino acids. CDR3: CASTPPPRSYNEQFF. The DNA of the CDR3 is TGTGCCAGCACCCCGCCCCCCAGATCCTACAATGAGCAGTTCTTC.

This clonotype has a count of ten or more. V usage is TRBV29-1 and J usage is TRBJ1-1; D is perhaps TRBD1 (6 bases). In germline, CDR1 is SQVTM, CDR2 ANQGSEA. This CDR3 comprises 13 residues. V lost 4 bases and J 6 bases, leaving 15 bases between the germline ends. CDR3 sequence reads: CSVGGGLAAEAFF. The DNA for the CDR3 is TGCAGCGTTGGAGGGGGGCTTGCGGCTGAAGCTTTCTTT.

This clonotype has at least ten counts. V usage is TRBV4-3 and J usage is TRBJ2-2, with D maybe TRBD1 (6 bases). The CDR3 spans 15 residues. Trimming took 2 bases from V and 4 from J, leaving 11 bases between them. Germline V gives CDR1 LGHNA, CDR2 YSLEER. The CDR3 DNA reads TGCGCCAGCAGCCAAAGTTCAGGGGCCACCGGGGAGCTGTTTTTT. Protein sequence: CASSQSSGATGELFF.

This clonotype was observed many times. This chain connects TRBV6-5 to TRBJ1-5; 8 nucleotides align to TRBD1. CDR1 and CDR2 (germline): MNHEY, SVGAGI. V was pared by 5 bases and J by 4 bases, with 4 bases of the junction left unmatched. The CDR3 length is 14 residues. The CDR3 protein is CASSQGASNQPQHF. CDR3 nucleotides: TGTGCCAGCAGTCAGGGGGCGAGTAATCAGCCCCAGCATTTT.

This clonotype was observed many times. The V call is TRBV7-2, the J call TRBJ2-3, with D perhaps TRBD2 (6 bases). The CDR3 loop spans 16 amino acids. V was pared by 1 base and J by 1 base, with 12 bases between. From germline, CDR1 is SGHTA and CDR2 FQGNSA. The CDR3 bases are TGTGCCAGCAGCTTAGGCGCTAGCGAGGGCACAGATACGCAGTATTTT. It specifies CASSLGASEGTDTQYF.

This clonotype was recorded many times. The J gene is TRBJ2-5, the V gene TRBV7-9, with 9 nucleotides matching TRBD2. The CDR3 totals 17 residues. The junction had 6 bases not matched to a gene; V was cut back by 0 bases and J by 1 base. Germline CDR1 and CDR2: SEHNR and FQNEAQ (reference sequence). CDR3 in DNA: TGTGCCAGCAGCTTAGCTCTAGCTAGCGGGATCCAAGAGACCCAGTACTTC. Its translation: CASSLALASGIQETQYF.

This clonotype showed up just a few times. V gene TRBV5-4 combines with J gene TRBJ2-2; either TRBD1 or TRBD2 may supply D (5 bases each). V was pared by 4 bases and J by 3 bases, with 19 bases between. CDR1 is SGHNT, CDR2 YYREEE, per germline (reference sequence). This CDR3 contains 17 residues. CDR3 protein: CASSPGSGIQDTGELFF. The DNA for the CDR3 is TGTGCCAGCAGCCCGGGCTCCGGGATACAGGACACCGGGGAGCTGTTTTTT.

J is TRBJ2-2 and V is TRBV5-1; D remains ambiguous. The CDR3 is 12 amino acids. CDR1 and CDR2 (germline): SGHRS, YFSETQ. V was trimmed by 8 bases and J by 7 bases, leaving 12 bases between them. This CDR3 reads CASTWSYGELFF. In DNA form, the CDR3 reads TGCGCCAGTACTTGGTCGTACGGGGAGCTGTTTTTT. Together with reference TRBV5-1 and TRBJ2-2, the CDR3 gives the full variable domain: KAGVTQTPRYLIKTRGQQVTLSCSPISGHRSVSWYQQTPGQGLQFLFEYFSETQRNKGNFPGRFSGRQFSNSRSEMNVSTLELGDSALYLCASTWSYGELFFGEGSRLTVL.

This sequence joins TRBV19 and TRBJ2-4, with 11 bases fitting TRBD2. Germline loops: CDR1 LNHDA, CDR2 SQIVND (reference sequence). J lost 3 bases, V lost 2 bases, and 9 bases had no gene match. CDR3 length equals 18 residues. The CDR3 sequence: CASSIYSGRAGGKNIQYF. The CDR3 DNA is TGTGCCAGTAGTATATATAGCGGGAGGGCCGGGGGCAAAAACATTCAGTACTTC.

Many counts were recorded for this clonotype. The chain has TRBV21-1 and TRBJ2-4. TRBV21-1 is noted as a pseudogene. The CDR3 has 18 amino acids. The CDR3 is CASSKDLTVTLAKNIQYF. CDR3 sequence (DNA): TGTGCCAGCAGCAAAGACCTGACCGTAACGCTAGCCAAAAACATTCAGTACTTC.

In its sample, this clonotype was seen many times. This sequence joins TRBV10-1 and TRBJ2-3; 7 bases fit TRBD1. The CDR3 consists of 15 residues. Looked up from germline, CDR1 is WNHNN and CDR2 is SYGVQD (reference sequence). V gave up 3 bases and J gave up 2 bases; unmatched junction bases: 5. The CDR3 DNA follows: TGCGCCAGCAGTGATGCAGGGGGATTCACAGATACGCAGTATTTT. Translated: CASSDAGGFTDTQYF.

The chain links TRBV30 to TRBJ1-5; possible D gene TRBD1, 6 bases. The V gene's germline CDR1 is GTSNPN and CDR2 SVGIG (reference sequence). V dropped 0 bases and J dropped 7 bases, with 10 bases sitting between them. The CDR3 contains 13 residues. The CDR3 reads CAWSVQGGQPQHF. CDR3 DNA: TGTGCCTGGAGTGTACAGGGAGGGCAGCCCCAGCATTTT.

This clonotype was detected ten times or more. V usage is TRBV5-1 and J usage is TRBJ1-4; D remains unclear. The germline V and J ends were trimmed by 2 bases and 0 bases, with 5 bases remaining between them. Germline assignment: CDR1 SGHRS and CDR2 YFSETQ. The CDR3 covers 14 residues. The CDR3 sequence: CASSLYATNEKLFF. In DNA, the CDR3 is TGCGCCAGCAGCTTATACGCAACTAATGAAAAACTGTTTTTT. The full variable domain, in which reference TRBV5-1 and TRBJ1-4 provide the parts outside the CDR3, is KAGVTQTPRYLIKTRGQQVTLSCSPISGHRSVSWYQQTPGQGLQFLFEYFSETQRNKGNFPGRFSGRQFSNSRSEMNVSTLELGDSALYLCASSLYATNEKLFFGSGTQLSVL.

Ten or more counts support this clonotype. As DNA, the CDR3 is TGTGCCACCAGTGATCGGGCAGGGCGCAGGGCTTTCTTT. This sequence encodes CATSDRAGRRAFF. The V gene is TRBV24-1, the J gene TRBJ1-1; weak D call: TRBD1 (5 bases). V lost 3 bases, J lost 11 bases, and 15 bases lay in between. CDR1 is KGHDR, CDR2 SFDVKD, per germline. The CDR3 is made up of 13 amino acids.

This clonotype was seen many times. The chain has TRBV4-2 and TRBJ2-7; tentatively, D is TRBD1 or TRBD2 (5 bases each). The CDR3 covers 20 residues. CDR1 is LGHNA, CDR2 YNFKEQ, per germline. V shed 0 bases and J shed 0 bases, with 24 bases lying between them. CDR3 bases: TGTGCCAGCAGCCAAGACGGGGATGCCGGGACCCACATTCTCTCCTACGAGCAGTACTTC. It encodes CASSQDGDAGTHILSYEQYF.

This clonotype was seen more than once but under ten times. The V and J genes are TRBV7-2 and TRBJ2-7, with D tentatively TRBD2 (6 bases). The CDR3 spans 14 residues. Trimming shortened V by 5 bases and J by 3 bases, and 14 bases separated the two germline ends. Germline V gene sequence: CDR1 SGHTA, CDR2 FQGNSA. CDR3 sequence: CASSVTVGGYEQYF. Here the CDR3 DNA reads TGTGCCAGCAGCGTTACGGTGGGAGGCTACGAGCAGTACTTC. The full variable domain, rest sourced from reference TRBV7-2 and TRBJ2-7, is GAGVSQSPSNKVTEKGKDVELRCDPISGHTALYWYRQSLGQGLEFLIYFQGNSAPDKSGLPSDRFSAERTGGSVSTLTIQRTQQEDSAVYLCASSVTVGGYEQYFGPGTRLTVT.

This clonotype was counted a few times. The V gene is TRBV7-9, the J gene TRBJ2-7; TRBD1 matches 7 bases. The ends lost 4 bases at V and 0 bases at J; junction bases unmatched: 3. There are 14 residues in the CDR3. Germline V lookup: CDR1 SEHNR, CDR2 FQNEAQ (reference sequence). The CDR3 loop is CASSSDRISYEQYF. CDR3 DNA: TGTGCCAGCAGCTCGGACAGGATCTCCTACGAGCAGTACTTC.

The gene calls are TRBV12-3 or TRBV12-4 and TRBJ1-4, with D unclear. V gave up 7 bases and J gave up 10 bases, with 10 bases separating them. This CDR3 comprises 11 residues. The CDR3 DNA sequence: TGTGCCAGCACCGTGGGAGGAAAACTGTTTTTT. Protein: CASTVGGKLFF.